Below, 11 T cell receptor beta chains from the same sample are listed, as sequenced in a study of T cell changes during pregnancy in multiple sclerosis. Measured with immunoSEQ multiplex PCR; TCRdb has only the in-frame clones, and not every one. This repertoire shows some 70,000 clones, approximately 90% found once; its top ten account for roughly 3.3%. Material: peripheral blood, obtained before pregnancy. These receptors all come from a female donor with multiple sclerosis, enrolled in a pregnancy study.

The chain has TRBV11-2 and TRBJ2-7; TRBD2 aligns across 8 bases. With 6 bases clipped from V and 10 bases from J, the junction kept 11 bases outside the gene matches. The CDR3 is 13 amino acids. CDR1 SGHAT and CDR2 FQNNGV come from the germline V gene. The CDR3 region is CASRPGGLASQYF. As DNA, the CDR3 is TGTGCCAGCAGACCGGGGGGGTTGGCCAGTCAGTACTTC. Full variable domain (remainder filled in from reference TRBV11-2 and TRBJ2-7): EAGVAQSPRYKIIEKRQSVAFWCNPISGHATLYWYQQILGQGPKLLIQFQNNGVVDDSQLPKDRFSAERLKGVDSTLKIQPAKLEDSAVYLCASRPGGLASQYFGPGTRLTVT.

This clone was observed once. The CDR3 region is CASRETSHYNEQFF. In nucleotides, the CDR3 is TGCGCCAGCAGGGAGACTAGCCACTACAATGAGCAGTTCTTC. The chain uses TRBV5-1 and TRBJ2-1, with 7 bases identical to TRBD2. The V segment lost 5 bases and the J segment 3 bases; nucleotides outside the gene matches: 5. Germline CDR1 reads SGHRS; CDR2 reads YFSETQ. The CDR3 extends over 14 amino acids. Full variable domain (outside the CDR3, taken from reference TRBV5-1 and TRBJ2-1): KAGVTQTPRYLIKTRGQQVTLSCSPISGHRSVSWYQQTPGQGLQFLFEYFSETQRNKGNFPGRFSGRQFSNSRSEMNVSTLELGDSALYLCASRETSHYNEQFFGPGTRLTVL.

A few counts support this clone. V gene TRBV13 combines with J gene TRBJ1-2; D remains unclear. The germline gives CDR1 PRHDT, CDR2 FYEKMQ (reference sequence). This CDR3 has 12 residues. Trimming left V 4 bases short and J 8 bases short, with 11 bases between. As DNA, the CDR3 is TGTGCCAGCAGCTCACGAGAAAGAGGCTACACCTTC. It codes for CASSSRERGYTF. The full variable domain, rest sourced from reference TRBV13 and TRBJ1-2, is AAGVIQSPRHLIKEKRETATLKCYPIPRHDTVYWYQQGPGQDPQFLISFYEKMQSDKGSIPDRFSAQQFSDYHSELNMSSLELGDSALYFCASSSRERGYTFGSGTRLTVV.

The rearrangement links TRBV5-8 to TRBJ2-5, with D possibly being TRBD2 (6 bases). Trimming took 7 bases from V and 1 from J, leaving 11 bases between them. The CDR3 runs to 13 residues. Germline loops: CDR1 SGHTS, CDR2 YDEGEE. CDR3: CASGGTAQETQYF. CDR3 DNA sequence: TGTGCCAGCGGGGGGACGGCCCAAGAGACCCAGTACTTC.

The chain uses TRBV6-5 and TRBJ2-3; D perhaps matches TRBD2 (7 bases). Trimming stripped 4 bases from V and 2 bases from J, with 13 bases between. This CDR3 spans 15 amino acids. Germline CDR1 reads MNHEY; CDR2 reads SVGAGI. The CDR3 loop is CASSLGGAYTDTQYF. CDR3 nucleotide sequence: TGTGCCAGCAGTTTAGGGGGGGCCTACACAGATACGCAGTATTTT.

The chain uses TRBV19 and TRBJ2-3, with 7 bases that match TRBD2. Germline V gives CDR1 LNHDA, CDR2 SQIVND (reference sequence). Trimming cost V 4 bases and J 9 bases; bases outside gene matches: 4. The CDR3 extends over 12 amino acids. The CDR3 spells CASSTSGDTQYF. The CDR3 DNA follows: TGTGCCAGTAGTACCAGCGGGGACACGCAGTATTTT.

This clone appeared once. The chain has TRBV6-5 and TRBJ1-5; D is undetermined. Looked up from germline, CDR1 is MNHEY and CDR2 is SVGAGI. The CDR3 sequence is 14 residues long. With 7 bases removed from V and 6 bases from J, the gap between germline ends came to 16 bases. Here the CDR3 DNA reads TGTGCCAGCACCGCGCCGGGTAGTGGTCAGCCCCAGCATTTT. Translated, it gives CASTAPGSGQPQHF.

The rearrangement links TRBV2 to TRBJ2-3; possibly TRBD2 for D (6 bases). The CDR3 has 14 residues. CDR1 is SNHLY and CDR2 is FYNNEI in the germline V gene. The V gene lost 7 bases and the J gene lost 7 bases, with 18 bases spanning the gap. The chain's CDR3 is CASTAATSTNTQYF. CDR3 DNA sequence: TGTGCCAGCACGGCGGCTACTAGCACGAATACGCAGTATTTT. The complete variable domain, with remaining parts taken from reference TRBV2 and TRBJ2-3, reads EPEVTQTPSHQVTQMGQEVILRCVPISNHLYFYWYRQILGQKVEFLVSFYNNEISEKSEIFDDQFSVERPDGSNFTLKIRSTKLEDSAMYFCASTAATSTNTQYFGPGTRLTVL.

The chain uses TRBV14 and TRBJ1-6; 12 bases fit TRBD1. Unmatched junction bases numbered 3, after V lost 3 bases and J lost 9 bases. The CDR3 runs 15 residues. Germline V CDR1 and CDR2: SGHDN, FVKESK. The CDR3 is CASSHGTGGFSPLHF. The CDR3 DNA sequence: TGTGCCAGCAGCCACGGGACAGGGGGCTTTTCACCCCTCCACTTT.

The CDR3 bases are TGTGCCAGCAGCCGAACTAGCGGGGGGTTGAGGCAGTTCTTC. It is translated as CASSRTSGGLRQFF. The chain has TRBV27 and TRBJ2-1, with TRBD2 matching 12 bases. Trimming took 6 bases from V and 12 from J; bases not matched to a gene: 9. Germline V gene sequence: CDR1 MNHEY, CDR2 SMNVEV (reference sequence). The CDR3 sequence is 14 residues long.

The rearrangement joins TRBV7-9 to TRBJ2-3; the match to TRBD2 covers 8 bases. J gave up 0 bases and V 4 bases, and 6 bases lay outside the gene matches. This CDR3 is built from 16 residues. Germline loops: CDR1 SEHNR, CDR2 FQNEAQ (reference sequence). CDR3 amino acids: CASSSTSGSSTDTQYF. CDR3 in DNA: TGTGCCAGCAGCTCCACTAGCGGTTCTAGCACAGATACGCAGTATTTT.